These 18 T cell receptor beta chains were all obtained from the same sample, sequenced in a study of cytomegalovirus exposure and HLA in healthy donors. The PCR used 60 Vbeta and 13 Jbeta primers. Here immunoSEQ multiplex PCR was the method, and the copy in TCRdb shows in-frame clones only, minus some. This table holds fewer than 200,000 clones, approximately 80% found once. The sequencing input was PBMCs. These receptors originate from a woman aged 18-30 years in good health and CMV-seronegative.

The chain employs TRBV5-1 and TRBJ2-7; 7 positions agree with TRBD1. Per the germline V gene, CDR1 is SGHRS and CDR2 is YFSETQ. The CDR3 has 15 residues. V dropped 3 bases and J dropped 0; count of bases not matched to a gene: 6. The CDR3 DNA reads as TGCGCCAGCAGCTACGGGACAGCCAGCTCCTACGAGCAGTACTTC. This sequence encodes CASSYGTASSYEQYF.

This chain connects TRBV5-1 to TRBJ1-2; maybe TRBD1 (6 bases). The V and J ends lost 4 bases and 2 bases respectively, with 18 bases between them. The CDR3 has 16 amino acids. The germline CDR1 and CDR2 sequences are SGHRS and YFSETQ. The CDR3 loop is CASSRIHRARNYGYTF. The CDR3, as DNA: TGCGCCAGCAGCCGGATTCACAGGGCTCGGAACTATGGCTACACCTTC.

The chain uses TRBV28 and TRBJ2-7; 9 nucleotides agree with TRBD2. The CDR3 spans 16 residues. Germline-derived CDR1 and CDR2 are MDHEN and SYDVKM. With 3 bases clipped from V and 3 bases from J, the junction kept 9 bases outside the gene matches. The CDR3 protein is CASSLRLAGIFYEQYF. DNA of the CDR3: TGTGCCAGCAGTTTGCGCCTAGCGGGAATCTTCTACGAGCAGTACTTC.

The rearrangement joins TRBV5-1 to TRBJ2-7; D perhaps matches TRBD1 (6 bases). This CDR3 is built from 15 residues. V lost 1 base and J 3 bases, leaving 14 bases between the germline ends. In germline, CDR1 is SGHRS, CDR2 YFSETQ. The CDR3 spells CASSLFTGTNYEQYF. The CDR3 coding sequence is TGCGCCAGCAGCTTGTTCACAGGGACAAACTACGAGCAGTACTTC.

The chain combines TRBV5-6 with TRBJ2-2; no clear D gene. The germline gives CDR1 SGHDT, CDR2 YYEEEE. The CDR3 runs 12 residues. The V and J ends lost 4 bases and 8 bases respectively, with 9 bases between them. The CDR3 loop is CASSLSRGELFF. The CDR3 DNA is TGTGCCAGCAGCCTCTCGCGGGGGGAGCTGTTTTTT.

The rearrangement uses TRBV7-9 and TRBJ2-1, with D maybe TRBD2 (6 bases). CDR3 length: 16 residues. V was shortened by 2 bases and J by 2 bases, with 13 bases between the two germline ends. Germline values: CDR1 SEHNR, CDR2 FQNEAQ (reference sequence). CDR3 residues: CASSLPAGVAYNEQFF. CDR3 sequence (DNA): TGTGCCAGCAGCTTACCAGCGGGTGTTGCCTACAATGAGCAGTTCTTC.

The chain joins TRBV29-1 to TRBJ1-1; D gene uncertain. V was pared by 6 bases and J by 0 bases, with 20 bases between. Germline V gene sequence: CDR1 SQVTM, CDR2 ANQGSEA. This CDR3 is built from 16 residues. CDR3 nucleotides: TGCAGCGTCGGACCGGGAGCGACGCGAATGAACACTGAAGCTTTCTTT. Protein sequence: CSVGPGATRMNTEAFF. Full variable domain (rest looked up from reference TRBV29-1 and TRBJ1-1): SAVISQKPSRDICQRGTSLTIQCQVDSQVTMMFWYRQQPGQSLTLIATANQGSEATYESGFVIDKFPISRPNLTFSTLTVSNMSPEDSSIYLCSVGPGATRMNTEAFFGQGTRLTVV.

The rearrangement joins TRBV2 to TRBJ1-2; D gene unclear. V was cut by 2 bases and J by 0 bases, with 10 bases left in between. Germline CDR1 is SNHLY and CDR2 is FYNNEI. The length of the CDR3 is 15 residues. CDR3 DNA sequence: TGTGCCAGCAGTGAAAGGGAGTTTACTAACTATGGCTACACCTTC. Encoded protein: CASSEREFTNYGYTF.

CDR3 loop: CASSPGPNQPQHF. The CDR3 nucleotides are TGTGCCAGCTCACCAGGGCCCAATCAGCCCCAGCATTTT. The V gene is TRBV6-4, the J gene TRBJ1-5, with D possibly being TRBD1 (5 bases). This CDR3 contains 13 residues. Trimming cost V 8 bases and J 3 bases, with 11 bases left between them. Per germline, CDR1 MRHNA and CDR2 SNTAGT.

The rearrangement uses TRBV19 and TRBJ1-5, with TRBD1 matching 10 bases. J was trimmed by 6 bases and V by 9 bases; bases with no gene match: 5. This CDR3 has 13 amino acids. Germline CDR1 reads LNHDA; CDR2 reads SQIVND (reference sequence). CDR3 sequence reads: CASRQGASQPQHF. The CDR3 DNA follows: TGTGCCAGCAGACAGGGGGCGAGTCAGCCCCAGCATTTT.

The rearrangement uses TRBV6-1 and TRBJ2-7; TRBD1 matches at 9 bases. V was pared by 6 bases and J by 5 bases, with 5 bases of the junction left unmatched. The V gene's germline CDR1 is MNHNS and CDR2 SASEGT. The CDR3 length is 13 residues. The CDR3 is CASREGQGHEQYF. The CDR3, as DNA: TGTGCCAGCAGGGAGGGACAGGGCCACGAGCAGTACTTC.

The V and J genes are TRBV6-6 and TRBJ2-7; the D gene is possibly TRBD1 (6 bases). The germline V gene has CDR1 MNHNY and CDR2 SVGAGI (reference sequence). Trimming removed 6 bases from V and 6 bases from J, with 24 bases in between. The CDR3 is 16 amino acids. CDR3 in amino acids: CASSLPRQGPLSEQYF. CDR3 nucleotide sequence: TGTGCCAGCAGCCTACCCCGGCAGGGGCCTCTTTCCGAGCAGTACTTC.

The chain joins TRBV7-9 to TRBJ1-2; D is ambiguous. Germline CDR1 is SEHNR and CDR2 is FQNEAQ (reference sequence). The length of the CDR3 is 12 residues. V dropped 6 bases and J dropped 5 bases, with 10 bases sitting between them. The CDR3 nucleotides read TGTGCCAGCAGTTTGGGGAGGTATGGCTACACCTTC. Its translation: CASSLGRYGYTF.

The chain's CDR3 is CASSLGGRAYEQYF. For the CDR3, the DNA is TGTGCCAGCAGTTTAGGCGGGAGGGCCTACGAGCAGTACTTC. The chain links TRBV27 to TRBJ2-7; 9 bases line up with TRBD2. This CDR3 region has 14 residues. The junction had 1 base not matched to a gene; V was cut back by 2 bases and J by 2 bases. The germline V gene has CDR1 MNHEY and CDR2 SMNVEV (reference sequence).

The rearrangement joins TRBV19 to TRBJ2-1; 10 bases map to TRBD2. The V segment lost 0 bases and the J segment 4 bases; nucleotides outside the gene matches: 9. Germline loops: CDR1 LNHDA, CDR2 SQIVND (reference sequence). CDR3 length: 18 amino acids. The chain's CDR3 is CASSIDSPSSGGYNEQFF. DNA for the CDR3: TGTGCCAGTAGTATAGACTCCCCCTCTAGCGGGGGATACAATGAGCAGTTCTTC.

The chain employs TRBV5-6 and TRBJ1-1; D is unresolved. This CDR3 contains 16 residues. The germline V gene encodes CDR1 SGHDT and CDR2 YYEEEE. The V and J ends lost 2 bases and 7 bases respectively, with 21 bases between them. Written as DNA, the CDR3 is TGTGCCAGCAGCTTACGACCGCCGGGGAAATGGGGTGAAGCTTTCTTT. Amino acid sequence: CASSLRPPGKWGEAFF.

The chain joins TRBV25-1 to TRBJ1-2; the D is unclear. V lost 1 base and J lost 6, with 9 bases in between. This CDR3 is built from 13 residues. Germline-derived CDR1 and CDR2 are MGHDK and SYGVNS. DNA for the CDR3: TGTGCCAGCAGTGAATTGGCCGGGGATGGCTACACCTTC. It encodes CASSELAGDGYTF.

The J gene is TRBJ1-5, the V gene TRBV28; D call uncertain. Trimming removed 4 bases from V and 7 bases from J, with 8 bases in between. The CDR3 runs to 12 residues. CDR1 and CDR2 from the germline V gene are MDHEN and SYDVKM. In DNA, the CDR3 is TGTGCCAGCAGTTCCCAACTCCAGCCCCAGCATTTT. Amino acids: CASSSQLQPQHF.